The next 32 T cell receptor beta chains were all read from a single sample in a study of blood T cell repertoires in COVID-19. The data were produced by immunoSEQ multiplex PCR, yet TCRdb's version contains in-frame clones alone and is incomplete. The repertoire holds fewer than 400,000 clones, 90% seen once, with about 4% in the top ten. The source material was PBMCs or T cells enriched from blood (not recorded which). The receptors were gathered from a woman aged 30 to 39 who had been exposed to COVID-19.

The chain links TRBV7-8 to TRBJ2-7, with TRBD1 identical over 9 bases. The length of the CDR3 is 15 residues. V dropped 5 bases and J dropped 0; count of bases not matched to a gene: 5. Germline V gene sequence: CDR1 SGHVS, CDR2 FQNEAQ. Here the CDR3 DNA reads TGTGCCAGCAGCCTCGTGGGACAGGGCTCCTACGAGCAGTACTTC. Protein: CASSLVGQGSYEQYF.

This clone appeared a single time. This CDR3 reads CASSLGTGRDTEAFF. The CDR3 nucleotides are TGTGCCAGCAGTTTAGGGACAGGGAGGGACACTGAAGCTTTCTTT. This chain links TRBV27 with TRBJ1-1; TRBD1 agrees at 9 bases. CDR1 is MNHEY and CDR2 is SMNVEV in the germline V gene (reference sequence). V lost 2 bases to trimming and J lost 3 bases; unmatched junction nucleotides: 4. This CDR3 is 15 amino acids long.

CDR3 region: CASSQASGGAKNIQYF. Here the CDR3 DNA reads TGCGCCAGCAGCCAAGCTAGCGGGGGGGCCAAAAACATTCAGTACTTC. This rearrangement joins TRBV4-3 to TRBJ2-4, with TRBD2 identical over 11 bases. Germline V gene sequence: CDR1 LGHNA, CDR2 YSLEER. J gave up 1 base and V 1 base, and 0 bases lay outside the gene matches. The CDR3 has 16 residues.

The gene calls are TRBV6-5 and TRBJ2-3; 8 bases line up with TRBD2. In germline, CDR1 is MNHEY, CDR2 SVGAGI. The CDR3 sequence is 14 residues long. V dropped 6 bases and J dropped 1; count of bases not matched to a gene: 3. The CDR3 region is CASRWRGGTDTQYF. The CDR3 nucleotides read TGTGCCAGCAGGTGGCGGGGGGGCACAGATACGCAGTATTTT.

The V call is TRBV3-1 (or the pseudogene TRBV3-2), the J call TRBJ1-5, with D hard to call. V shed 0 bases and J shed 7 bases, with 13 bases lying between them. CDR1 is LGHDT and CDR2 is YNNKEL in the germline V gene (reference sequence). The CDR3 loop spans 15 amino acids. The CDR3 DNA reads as TGTGCCAGCAGCCAAGATAACGGAGGTGGGCAGCCCCAGCATTTT. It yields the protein CASSQDNGGGQPQHF.

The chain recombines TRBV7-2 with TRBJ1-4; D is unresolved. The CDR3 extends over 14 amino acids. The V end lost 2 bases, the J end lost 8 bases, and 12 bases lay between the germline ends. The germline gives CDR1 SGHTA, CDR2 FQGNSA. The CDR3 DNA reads TGTGCCAGCAGCTTATCTGTAGTTTACGAAAAACTGTTTTTT. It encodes CASSLSVVYEKLFF. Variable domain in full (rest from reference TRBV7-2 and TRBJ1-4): GAGVSQSPSNKVTEKGKDVELRCDPISGHTALYWYRQSLGQGLEFLIYFQGNSAPDKSGLPSDRFSAERTGGSVSTLTIQRTQQEDSAVYLCASSLSVVYEKLFFGSGTQLSVL.

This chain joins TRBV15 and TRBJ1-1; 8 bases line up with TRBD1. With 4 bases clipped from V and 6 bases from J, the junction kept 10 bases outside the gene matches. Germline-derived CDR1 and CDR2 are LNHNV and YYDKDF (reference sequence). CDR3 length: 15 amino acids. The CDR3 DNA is TGTGCCACCAGCACAGACAGGGGTTTCTTACCTGAAGCTTTCTTT. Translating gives CATSTDRGFLPEAFF.

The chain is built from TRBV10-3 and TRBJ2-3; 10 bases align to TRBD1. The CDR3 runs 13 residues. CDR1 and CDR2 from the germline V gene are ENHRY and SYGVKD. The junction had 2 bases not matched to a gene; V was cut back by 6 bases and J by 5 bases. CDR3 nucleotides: TGTGCCATCAGCGGGGACAGGGGAGATACGCAGTATTTT. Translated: CAISGDRGDTQYF.

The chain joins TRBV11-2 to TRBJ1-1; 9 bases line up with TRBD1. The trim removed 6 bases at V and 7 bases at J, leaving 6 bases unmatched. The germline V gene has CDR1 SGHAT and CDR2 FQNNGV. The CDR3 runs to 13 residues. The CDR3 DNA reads TGTGCCAGCAGTCCGGACAGGGGAGGTGAAGCTTTCTTT. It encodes CASSPDRGGEAFF.

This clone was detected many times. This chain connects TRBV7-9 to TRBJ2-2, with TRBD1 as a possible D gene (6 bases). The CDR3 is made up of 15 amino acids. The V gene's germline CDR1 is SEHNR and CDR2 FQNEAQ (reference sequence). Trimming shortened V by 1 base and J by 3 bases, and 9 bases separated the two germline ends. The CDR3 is CASSLGAGDTGELFF. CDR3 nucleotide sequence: TGTGCCAGCAGCTTAGGAGCAGGGGACACCGGGGAGCTGTTTTTT.

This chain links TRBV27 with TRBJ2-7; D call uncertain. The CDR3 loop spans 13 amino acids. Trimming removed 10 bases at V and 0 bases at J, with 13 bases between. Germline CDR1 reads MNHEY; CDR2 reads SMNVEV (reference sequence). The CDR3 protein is CATQRLGSYEQYF. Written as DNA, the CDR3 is TGTGCCACCCAACGTCTAGGCTCCTACGAGCAGTACTTC.

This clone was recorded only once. The CDR3 sequence is CASSQTGEAYGYTF. CDR3 DNA sequence: TGCGCCAGCAGCCAGACAGGGGAGGCCTATGGCTACACCTTC. The rearrangement joins TRBV4-1 to TRBJ1-2, with TRBD1 matching over 8 bases. Germline V CDR1 and CDR2: MGHRA, YSYEKL. This CDR3 has 14 amino acids. J was trimmed by 4 bases and V by 3 bases; bases with no gene match: 4.

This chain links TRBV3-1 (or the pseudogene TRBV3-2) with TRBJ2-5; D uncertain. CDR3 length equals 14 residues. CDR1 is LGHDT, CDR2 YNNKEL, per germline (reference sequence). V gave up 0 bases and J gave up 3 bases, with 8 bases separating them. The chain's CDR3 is CASSQDYREETQYF. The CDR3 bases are TGTGCCAGCAGCCAAGACTATCGGGAAGAGACCCAGTACTTC.

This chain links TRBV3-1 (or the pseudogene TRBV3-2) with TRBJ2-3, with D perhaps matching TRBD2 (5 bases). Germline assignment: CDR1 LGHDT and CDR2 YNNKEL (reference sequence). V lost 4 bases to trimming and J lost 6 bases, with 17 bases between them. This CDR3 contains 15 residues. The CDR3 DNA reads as TGTGCCAGCAGCCCCCGATGGAGCCGCGGGGATACGCAGTATTTT. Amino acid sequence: CASSPRWSRGDTQYF.

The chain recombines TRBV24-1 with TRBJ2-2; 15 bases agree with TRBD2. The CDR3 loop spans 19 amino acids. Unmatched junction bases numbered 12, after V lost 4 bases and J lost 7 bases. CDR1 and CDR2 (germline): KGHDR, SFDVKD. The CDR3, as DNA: TGTGCCACCAGTGACCCTTCATGGACTAGCGGGGGGGCCGTCGGGGAGCTGTTTTTT. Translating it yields CATSDPSWTSGGAVGELFF.

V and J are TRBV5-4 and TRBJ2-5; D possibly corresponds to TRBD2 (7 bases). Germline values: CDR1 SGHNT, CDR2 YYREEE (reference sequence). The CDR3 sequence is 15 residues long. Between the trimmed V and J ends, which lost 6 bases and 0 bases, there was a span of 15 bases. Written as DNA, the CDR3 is TGTGCCAGCAAACTTGGGGGGGCCAACCAAGAGACCCAGTACTTC. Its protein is CASKLGGANQETQYF.

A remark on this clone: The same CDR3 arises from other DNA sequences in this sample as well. CDR3 DNA sequence: TGCGCCAGCAGCTTGGACAGGTCCTATGGCTACACCTTC. This translates into CASSLDRSYGYTF. V and J are TRBV5-1 and TRBJ1-2; D is possibly TRBD1 (5 bases). Per germline, CDR1 SGHRS and CDR2 YFSETQ. This CDR3 has 13 residues. The V end was cut by 0 bases, the J end by 4 bases, with 7 bases between.

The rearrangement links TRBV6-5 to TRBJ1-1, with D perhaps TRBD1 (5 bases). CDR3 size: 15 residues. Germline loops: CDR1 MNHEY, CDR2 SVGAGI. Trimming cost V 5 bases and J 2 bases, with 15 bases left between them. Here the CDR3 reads CASSPLGGANTEAFF. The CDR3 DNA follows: TGTGCCAGCAGTCCCCTGGGAGGGGCTAACACTGAAGCTTTCTTT.

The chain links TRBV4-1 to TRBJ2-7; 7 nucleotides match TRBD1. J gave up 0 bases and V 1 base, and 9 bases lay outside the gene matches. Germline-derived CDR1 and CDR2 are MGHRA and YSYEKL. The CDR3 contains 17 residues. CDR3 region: CASSQVYTGVSSYEQYF. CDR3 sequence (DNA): TGCGCCAGCAGCCAAGTATACACAGGGGTCAGCTCCTACGAGCAGTACTTC.

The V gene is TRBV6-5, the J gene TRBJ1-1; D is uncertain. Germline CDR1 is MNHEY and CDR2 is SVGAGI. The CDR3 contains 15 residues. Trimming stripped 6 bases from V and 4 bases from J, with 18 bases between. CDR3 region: CASRRPGAMSTEAFF. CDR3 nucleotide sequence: TGTGCCAGCAGACGTCCCGGAGCCATGAGCACTGAAGCTTTCTTT.

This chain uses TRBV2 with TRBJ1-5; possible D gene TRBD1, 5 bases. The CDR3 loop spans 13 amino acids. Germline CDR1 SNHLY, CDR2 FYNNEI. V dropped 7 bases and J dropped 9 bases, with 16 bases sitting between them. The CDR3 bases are TGTGCCAGCACCACGACAGTTTCGGGGCCCCAGCATTTT. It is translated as CASTTTVSGPQHF.

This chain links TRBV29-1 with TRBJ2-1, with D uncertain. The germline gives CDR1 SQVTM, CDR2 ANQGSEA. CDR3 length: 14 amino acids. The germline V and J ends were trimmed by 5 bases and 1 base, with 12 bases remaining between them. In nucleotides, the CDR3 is TGCAGCGTTTCTTTGGTCAGATCCTACAATGAGCAGTTCTTC. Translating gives CSVSLVRSYNEQFF.

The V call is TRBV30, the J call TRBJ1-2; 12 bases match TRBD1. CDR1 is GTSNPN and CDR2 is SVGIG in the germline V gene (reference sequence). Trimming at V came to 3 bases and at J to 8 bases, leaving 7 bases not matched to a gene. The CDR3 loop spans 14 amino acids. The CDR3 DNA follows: TGTGCCTGGAGCCCGGGACAGGGGGCGGGCGGCTACACCTTC. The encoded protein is CAWSPGQGAGGYTF.

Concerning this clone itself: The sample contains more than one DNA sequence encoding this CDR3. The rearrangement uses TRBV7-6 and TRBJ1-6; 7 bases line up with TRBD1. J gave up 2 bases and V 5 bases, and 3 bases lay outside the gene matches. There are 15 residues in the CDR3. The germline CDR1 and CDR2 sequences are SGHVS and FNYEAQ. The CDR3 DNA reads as TGTGCCAGCAGCCTCAGGGGGACCTATAATTCACCCCTCCACTTT. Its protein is CASSLRGTYNSPLHF.

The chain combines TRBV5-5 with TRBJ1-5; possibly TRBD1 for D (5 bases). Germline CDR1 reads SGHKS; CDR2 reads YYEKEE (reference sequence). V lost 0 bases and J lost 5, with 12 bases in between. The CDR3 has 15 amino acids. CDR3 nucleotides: TGTGCCAGCAGCTTGGTAGGCGGAGGGGATCAGCCCCAGCATTTT. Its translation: CASSLVGGGDQPQHF.

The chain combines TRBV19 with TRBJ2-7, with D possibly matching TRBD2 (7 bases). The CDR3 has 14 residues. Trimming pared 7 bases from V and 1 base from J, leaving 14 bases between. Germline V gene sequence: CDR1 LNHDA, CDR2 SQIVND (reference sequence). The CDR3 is CASKRGGASYEQYF. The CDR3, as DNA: TGTGCCAGTAAGAGGGGGGGCGCATCCTACGAGCAGTACTTC. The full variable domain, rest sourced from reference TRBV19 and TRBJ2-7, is DGGITQSPKYLFRKEGQNVTLSCEQNLNHDAMYWYRQDPGQGLRLIYYSQIVNDFQKGDIAEGYSVSREKKESFPLTVTSAQKNPTAFYLCASKRGGASYEQYFGPGTRLTVT.

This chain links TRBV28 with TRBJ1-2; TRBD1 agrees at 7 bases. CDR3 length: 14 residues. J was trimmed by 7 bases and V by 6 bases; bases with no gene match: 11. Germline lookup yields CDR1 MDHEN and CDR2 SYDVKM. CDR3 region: CASSSDRAGGGYTF. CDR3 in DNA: TGTGCCAGCAGCAGCGACAGGGCGGGCGGTGGCTACACCTTC.

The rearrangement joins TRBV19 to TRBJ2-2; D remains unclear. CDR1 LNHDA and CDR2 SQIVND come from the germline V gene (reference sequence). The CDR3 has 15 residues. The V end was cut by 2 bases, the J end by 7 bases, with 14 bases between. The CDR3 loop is CASSIWRPMFGELFF. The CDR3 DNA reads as TGTGCCAGTAGTATATGGCGGCCCATGTTCGGGGAGCTGTTTTTT.

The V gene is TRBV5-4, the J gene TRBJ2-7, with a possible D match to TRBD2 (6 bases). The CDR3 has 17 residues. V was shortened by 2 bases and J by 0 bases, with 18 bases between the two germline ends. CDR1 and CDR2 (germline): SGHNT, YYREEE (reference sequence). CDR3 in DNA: TGTGCCAGCAGCTTAGGTTTGACGGCGGGGACCTCCTACGAGCAGTACTTC. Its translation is CASSLGLTAGTSYEQYF.

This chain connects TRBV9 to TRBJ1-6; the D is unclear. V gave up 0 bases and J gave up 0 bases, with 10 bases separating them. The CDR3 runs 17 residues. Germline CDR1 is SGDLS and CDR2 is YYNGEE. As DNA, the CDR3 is TGTGCCAGCAGCGTAGAAGAGGGTCTCTCCTATAATTCACCCCTCCACTTT. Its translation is CASSVEEGLSYNSPLHF.

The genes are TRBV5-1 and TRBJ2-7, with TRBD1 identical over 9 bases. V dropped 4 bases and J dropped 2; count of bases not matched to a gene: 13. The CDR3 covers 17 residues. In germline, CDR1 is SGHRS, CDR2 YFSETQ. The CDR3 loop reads CASSPAGVDRGTYEQYF. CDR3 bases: TGCGCCAGCAGCCCCGCTGGGGTGGACAGGGGAACCTACGAGCAGTACTTC.

The CDR3 coding sequence is TGTGCCAGCAGCGTAGAGACCGGGACCTACAATGAGCAGTTCTTC. Encoded protein: CASSVETGTYNEQFF. The rearrangement uses TRBV9 and TRBJ2-1; possibly TRBD2 for D (5 bases). Trimming left V 0 bases short and J 2 bases short, with 9 bases between. This CDR3 comprises 15 residues. Germline V gene data show CDR1 as SGDLS and CDR2 as YYNGEE.